The sequence of this T cell receptor (beta chain) was determined in a study of T cells in Graves' hyperthyroidism and ophthalmopathy. Study at large: Peripheral blood was drawn at first diagnosis, prior to all treatment.

Germline-derived CDR1 and CDR2 are MNHEY and SMNVEV (reference sequence). The CDR3 runs 14 residues. V was pared by 6 bases and J by 5 bases, with 5 bases of the junction left unmatched. General study findings and limits: Most expanded thyroid clonotypes above 0.001 also appeared in blood.

Amplification of TCR beta CDR3 regions was performed using RNA transcripts as template. First-round RT-PCR targeting the TCR CDR3 was performed with the HTBI primer set. TCRdb re-called the multiplex PCR reads through MiXCR, storing one row per CDR3 protein. In the table there are about 530,000 distinct CDR3 sequences, under 20% of which are singletons. This clonotype was observed many times. Antigen unknown. The authors took PBMCs from roughly 10 ml fresh peripheral blood. The receptor was derived from a woman aged 18-29 years with Graves' ophthalmopathy. Input material: blood. The gene calls are TRBV27 and TRBJ2-7; 12 nucleotides line up with TRBD2. The CDR3 loop is CASSVGLAGHEQYF. CDR3 nucleotide sequence: TGTGCCAGCAGCGTAGGACTAGCGGGACACGAGCAGTACTTC.